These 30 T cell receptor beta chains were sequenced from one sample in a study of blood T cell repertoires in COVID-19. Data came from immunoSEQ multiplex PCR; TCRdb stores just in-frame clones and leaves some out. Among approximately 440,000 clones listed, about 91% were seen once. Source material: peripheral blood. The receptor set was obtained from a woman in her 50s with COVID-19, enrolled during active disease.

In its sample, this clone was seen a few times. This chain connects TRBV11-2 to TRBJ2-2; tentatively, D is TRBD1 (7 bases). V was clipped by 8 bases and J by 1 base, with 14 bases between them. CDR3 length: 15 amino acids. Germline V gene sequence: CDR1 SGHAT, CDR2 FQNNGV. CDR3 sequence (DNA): TGTGCCAGCGGCCGGCAGGGGGGGAACACCGGGGAGCTGTTTTTT. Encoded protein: CASGRQGGNTGELFF.

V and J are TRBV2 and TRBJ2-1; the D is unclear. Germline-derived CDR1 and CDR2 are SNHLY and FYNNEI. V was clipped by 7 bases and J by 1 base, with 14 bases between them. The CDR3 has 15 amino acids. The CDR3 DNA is TGTGCCAGCATCTCCGAGGTTTTTTCCTACAATGAGCAGTTCTTC. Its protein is CASISEVFSYNEQFF.

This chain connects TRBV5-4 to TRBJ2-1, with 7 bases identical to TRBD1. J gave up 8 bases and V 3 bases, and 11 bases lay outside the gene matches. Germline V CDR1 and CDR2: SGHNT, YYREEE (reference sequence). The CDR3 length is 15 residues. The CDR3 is CASSSIRQGMDEQFF. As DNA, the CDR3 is TGTGCCAGCAGCTCGATCCGACAGGGTATGGATGAGCAGTTCTTC.

The CDR3 loop is CAINPSLLAEGYTF. The CDR3, as DNA: TGTGCCATCAACCCCTCCCTTCTAGCCGAAGGCTACACCTTC. The chain recombines TRBV10-3 with TRBJ1-2; D unclear. Trimming removed 7 bases from V and 8 bases from J, with 20 bases in between. Germline V CDR1 and CDR2: ENHRY, SYGVKD. The CDR3 has 14 residues.

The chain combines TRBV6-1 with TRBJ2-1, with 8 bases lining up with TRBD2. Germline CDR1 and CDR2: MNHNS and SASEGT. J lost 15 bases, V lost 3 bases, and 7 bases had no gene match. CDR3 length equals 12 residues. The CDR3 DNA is TGTGCCAGCAGTGATGGGCGGGGGGAAAGGTTCTTC. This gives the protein CASSDGRGERFF.

Here the CDR3 reads CASSSAGGTDTQYF. The CDR3 DNA is TGTGCCAGCAGCTCCGCGGGGGGGACAGATACGCAGTATTTT. The chain carries TRBV7-2 and TRBJ2-3, with 9 bases matching TRBD2. The CDR3 runs 14 residues. V trimming: 4 bases; J trimming: 3 bases; junction bases outside the gene matches: 2. CDR1 is SGHTA and CDR2 is FQGNSA in the germline V gene.

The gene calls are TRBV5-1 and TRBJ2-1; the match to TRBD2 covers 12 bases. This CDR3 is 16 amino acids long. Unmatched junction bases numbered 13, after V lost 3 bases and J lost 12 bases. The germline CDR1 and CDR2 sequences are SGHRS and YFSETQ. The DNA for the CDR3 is TGCGCCAGCAGCTCTGCCTCTAGCGGGGGGGCCGGAAGGCAGTTCTTC. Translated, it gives CASSSASSGGAGRQFF.

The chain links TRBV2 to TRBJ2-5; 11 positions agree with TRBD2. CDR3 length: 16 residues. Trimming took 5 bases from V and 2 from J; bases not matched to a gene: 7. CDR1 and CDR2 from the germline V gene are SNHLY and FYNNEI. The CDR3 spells CASSLHIAGGQETQYF. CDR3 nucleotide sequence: TGTGCCAGCAGTCTTCATATAGCGGGGGGGCAAGAGACCCAGTACTTC.

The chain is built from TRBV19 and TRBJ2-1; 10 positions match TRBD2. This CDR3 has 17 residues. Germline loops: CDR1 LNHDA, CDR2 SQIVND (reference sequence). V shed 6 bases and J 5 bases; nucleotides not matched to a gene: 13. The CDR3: CASSPPVVAGGDNEQFF. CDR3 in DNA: TGTGCCAGTAGCCCGCCTGTAGTAGCGGGGGGCGACAATGAGCAGTTCTTC.

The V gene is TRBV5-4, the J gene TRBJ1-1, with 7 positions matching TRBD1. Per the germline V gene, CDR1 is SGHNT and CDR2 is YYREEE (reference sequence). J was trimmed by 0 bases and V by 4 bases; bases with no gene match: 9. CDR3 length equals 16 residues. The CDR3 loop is CASSRRDSGLNTEAFF. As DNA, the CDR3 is TGTGCCAGCAGCCGCCGGGACAGCGGTCTGAACACTGAAGCTTTCTTT.

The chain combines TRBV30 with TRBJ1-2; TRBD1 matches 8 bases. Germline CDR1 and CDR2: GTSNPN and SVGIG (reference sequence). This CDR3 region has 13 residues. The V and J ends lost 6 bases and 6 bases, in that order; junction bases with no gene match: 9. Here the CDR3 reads CACSRGPENGYTF. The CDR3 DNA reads TGTGCCTGTTCCAGGGGGCCGGAAAATGGCTACACCTTC.

CDR3 coding DNA: TGTGCCAGCAGCCGGAGAGACTATGGCTACACCTTC. It encodes CASSRRDYGYTF. J is TRBJ1-2 and V is TRBV3-1 (or the pseudogene TRBV3-2); no definite D call. The germline V and J ends were trimmed by 4 bases and 3 bases, with 6 bases remaining between them. Germline CDR1 reads LGHDT; CDR2 reads YNNKEL (reference sequence). CDR3 size: 12 residues.

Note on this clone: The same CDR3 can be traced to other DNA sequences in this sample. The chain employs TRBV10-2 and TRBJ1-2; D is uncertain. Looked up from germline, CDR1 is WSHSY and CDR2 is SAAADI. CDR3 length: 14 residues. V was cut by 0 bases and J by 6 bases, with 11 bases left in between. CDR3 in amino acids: CASSESPGKNGYTF. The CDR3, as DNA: TGCGCCAGCAGTGAGTCGCCGGGGAAGAATGGCTACACCTTC.

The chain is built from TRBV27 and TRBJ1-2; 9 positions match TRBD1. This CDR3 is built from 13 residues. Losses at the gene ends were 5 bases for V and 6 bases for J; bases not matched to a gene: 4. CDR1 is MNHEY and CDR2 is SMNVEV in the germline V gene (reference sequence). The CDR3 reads CASSTQGANGYTF. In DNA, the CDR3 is TGTGCCAGCAGTACACAGGGGGCGAATGGCTACACCTTC.

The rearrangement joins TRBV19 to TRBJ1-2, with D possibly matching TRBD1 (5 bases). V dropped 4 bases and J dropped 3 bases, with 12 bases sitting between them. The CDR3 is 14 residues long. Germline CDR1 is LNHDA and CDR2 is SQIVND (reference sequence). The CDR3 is CASSTGGVYYGYTF. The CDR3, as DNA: TGTGCCAGTAGTACGGGGGGAGTATACTATGGCTACACCTTC.

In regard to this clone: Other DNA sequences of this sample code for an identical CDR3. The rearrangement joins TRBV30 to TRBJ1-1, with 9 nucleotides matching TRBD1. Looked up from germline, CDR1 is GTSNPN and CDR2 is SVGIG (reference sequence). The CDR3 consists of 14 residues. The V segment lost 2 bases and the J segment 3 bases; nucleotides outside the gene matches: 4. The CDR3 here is CAWSLQGADTEAFF. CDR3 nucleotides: TGTGCCTGGAGTCTACAGGGGGCGGACACTGAAGCTTTCTTT.

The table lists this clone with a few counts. CDR3 loop: CASSRGQGTYGYTF. As DNA, the CDR3 is TGTGCCAGTAGTAGAGGACAAGGAACTTATGGCTACACCTTC. The chain employs TRBV19 and TRBJ1-2; D is perhaps TRBD1 (5 bases). CDR1 is LNHDA and CDR2 is SQIVND in the germline V gene (reference sequence). This CDR3 has 14 amino acids. Trimming shortened V by 4 bases and J by 5 bases, and 14 bases separated the two germline ends.

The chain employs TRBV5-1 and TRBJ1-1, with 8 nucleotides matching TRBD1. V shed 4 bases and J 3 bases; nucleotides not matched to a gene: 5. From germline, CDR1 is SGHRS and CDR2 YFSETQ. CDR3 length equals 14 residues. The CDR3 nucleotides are TGCGCCAGCAGCACGGGACAGGTAGACACTGAAGCTTTCTTT. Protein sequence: CASSTGQVDTEAFF.

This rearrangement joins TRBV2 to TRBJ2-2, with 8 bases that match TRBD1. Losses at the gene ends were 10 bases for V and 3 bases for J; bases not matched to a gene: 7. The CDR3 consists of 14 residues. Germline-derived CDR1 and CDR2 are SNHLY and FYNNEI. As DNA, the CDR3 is TGTGCCACAGGACAGGGTGGTTACACCGGGGAGCTGTTTTTT. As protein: CATGQGGYTGELFF.

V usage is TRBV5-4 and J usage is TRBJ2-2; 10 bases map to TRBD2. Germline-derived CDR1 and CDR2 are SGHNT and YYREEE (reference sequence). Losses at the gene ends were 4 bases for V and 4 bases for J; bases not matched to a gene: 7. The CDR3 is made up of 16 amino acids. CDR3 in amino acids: CASSQAGGPVTGELFF. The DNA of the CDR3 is TGTGCCAGCAGCCAAGCGGGGGGGCCGGTCACCGGGGAGCTGTTTTTT.

As DNA, the CDR3 is TGTGCCAGCAGCCCGCGGACTAGCGGGGGCCCTCTCACAGATACGCAGTATTTT. Its protein product is CASSPRTSGGPLTDTQYF. The chain links TRBV11-3 to TRBJ2-3; 13 nucleotides agree with TRBD2. CDR3 length: 18 amino acids. Germline CDR1 and CDR2: SGHNT and YENEEA. V dropped 5 bases and J dropped 2; count of bases not matched to a gene: 10. The full variable domain, its missing parts supplied by reference TRBV11-3 and TRBJ2-3, is EAGVVQSPRYKIIEKKQPVAFWCNPISGHNTLYWYLQNLGQGPELLIRYENEEAVDDSQLPKDRFSAERLKGVDSTLKIQPAELGDSAVYLCASSPRTSGGPLTDTQYFGPGTRLTVL.

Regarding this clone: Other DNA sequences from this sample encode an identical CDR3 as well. The CDR3 sequence is CASSLTGGNTGELFF. The CDR3 DNA is TGTGCCAGCAGCTTAACGGGGGGGAACACCGGGGAGCTGTTTTTT. The V call is TRBV7-7, the J call TRBJ2-2, with TRBD2 identical over 7 bases. CDR1 is SSHAT, CDR2 FNYEAQ, per germline (reference sequence). This CDR3 is built from 15 residues. Trimming took 2 bases from V and 1 from J; bases not matched to a gene: 1.

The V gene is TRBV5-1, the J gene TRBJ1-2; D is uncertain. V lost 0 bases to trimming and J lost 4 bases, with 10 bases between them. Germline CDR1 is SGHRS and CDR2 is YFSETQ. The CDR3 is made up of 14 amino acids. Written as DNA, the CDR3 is TGCGCCAGCAGCTTGGACCTTCTATCCTATGGCTACACCTTC. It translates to CASSLDLLSYGYTF.

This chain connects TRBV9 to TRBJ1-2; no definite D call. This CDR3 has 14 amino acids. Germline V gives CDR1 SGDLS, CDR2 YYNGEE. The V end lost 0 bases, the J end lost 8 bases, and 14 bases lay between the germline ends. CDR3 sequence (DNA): TGTGCCAGCAGCGTAGATGGGCGGGGTGTCGGCTACACCTTC. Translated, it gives CASSVDGRGVGYTF.

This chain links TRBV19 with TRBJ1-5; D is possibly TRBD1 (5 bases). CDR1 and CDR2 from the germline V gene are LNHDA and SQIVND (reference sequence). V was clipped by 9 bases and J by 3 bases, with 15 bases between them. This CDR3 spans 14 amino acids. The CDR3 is CASRTGGDNQPQHF. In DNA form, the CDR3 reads TGTGCCAGCAGAACTGGAGGGGACAATCAGCCCCAGCATTTT.

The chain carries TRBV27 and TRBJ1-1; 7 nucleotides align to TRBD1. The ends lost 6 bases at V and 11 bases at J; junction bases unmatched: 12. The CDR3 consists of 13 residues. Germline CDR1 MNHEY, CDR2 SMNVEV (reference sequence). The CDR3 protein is CASRKDRWSGAFF. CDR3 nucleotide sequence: TGTGCCAGCAGAAAGGACAGGTGGTCGGGGGCTTTCTTT.

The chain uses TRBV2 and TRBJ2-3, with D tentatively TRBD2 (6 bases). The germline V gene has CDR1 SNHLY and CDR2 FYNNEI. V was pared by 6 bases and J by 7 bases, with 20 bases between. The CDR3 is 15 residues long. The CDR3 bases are TGTGCCAGCAGCCTTCGAGGGCGGGGCATGAATACGCAGTATTTT. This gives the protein CASSLRGRGMNTQYF.

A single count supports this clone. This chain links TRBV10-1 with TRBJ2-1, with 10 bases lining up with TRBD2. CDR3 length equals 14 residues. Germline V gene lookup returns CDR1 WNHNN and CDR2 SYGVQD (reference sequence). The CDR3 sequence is CATSLAGGYNEQFF. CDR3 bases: TGCGCTACCTCTTTAGCGGGGGGTTACAATGAGCAGTTCTTC.

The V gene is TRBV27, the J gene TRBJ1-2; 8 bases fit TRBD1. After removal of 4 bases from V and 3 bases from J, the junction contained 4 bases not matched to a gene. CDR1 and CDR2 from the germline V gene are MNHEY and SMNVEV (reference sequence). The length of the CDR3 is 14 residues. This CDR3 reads CASSSGQAYYGYTF. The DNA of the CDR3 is TGTGCCAGCAGTTCGGGACAGGCTTACTATGGCTACACCTTC.

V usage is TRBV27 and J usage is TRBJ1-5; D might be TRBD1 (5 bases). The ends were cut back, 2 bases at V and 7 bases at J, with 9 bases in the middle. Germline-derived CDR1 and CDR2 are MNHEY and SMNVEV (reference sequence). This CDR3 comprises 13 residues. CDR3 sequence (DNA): TGTGCCAGCAGTTTAGGGGGGAGGCAGCCCCAGCATTTT. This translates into CASSLGGRQPQHF.